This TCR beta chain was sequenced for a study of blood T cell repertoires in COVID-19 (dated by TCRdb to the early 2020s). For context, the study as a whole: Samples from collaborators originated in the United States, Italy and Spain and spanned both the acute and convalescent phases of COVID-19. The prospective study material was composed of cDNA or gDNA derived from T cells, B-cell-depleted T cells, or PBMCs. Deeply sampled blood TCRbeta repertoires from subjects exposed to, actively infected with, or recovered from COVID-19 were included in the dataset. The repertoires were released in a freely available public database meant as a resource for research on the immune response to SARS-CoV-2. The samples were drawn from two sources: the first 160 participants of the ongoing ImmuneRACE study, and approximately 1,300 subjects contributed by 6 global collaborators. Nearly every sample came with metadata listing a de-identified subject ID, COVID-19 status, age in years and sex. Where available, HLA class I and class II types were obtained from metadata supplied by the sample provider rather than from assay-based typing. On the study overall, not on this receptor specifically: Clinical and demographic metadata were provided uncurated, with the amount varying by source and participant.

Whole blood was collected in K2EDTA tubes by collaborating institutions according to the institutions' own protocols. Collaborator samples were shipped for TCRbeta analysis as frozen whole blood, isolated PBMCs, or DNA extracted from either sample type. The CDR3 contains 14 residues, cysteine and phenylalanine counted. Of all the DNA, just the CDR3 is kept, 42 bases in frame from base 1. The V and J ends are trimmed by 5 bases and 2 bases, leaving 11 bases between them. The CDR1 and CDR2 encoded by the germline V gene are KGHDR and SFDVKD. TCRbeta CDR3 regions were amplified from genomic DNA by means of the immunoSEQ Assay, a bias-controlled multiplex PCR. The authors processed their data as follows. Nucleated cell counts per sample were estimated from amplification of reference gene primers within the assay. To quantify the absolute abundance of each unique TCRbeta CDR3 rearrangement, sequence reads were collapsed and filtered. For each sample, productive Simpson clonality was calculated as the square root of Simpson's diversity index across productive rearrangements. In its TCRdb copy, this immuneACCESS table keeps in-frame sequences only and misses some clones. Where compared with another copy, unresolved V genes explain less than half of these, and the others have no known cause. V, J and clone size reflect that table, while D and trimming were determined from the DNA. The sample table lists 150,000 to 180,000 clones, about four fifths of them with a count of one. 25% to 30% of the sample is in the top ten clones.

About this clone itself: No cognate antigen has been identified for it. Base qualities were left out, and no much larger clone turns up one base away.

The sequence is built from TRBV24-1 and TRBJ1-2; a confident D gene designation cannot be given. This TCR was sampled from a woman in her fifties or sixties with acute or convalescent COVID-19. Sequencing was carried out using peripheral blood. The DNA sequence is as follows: TGTGCCACCAGTGCCTCGGGAGGGAACTATGGCTACACCTTC. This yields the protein CATSASGGNYGYTF.